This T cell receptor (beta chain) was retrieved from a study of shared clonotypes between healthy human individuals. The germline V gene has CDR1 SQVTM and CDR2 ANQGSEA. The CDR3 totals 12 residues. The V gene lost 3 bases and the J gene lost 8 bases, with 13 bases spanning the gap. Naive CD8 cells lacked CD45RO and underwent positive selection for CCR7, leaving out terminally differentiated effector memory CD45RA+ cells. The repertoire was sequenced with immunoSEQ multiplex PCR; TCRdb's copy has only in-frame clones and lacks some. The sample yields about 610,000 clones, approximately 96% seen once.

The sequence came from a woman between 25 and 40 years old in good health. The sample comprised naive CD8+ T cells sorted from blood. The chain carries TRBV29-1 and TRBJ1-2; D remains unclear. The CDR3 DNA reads TGCAGCGTTGATTTTCGGGCGCGGGGCTACACCTTC. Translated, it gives CSVDFRARGYTF. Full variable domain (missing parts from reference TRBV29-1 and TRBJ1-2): SAVISQKPSRDICQRGTSLTIQCQVDSQVTMMFWYRQQPGQSLTLIATANQGSEATYESGFVIDKFPISRPNLTFSTLTVSNMSPEDSSIYLCSVDFRARGYTFGSGTRLTVV.